These T cell receptor beta chains were read from a single sample in a study of response to subunit inactivated influenza vaccine. TCRdb re-called the RT-PCR reads through MiXCR, storing one row per CDR3 protein. This table holds roughly 570,000 distinct CDR3 sequences, around 13% found once. Sequencing used PBMCs from blood, obtained about 40 days after vaccination. The receptors come from a man over 45 who received an inactivated influenza vaccine. CDR3s include the opening cysteine and the closing phenylalanine or tryptophan. D genes are given only for firm matches. The listing skips clone size in some rows; elsewhere it reads once, few, many or a size class.

j_call | d_call | v_call | clone_size | cdr3_nt | cdr3_aa
TRBJ1-4 | . | TRBV12-3/TRBV12-4 | . | TGTGCCAGCGGAATCAGAGGGGCGGGTAATGAAAAACTGTTTTTT | CASGIRGAGNEKLFF
TRBJ1-1 | . | TRBV12-3/TRBV12-4 | . | TGTGCCAGCAGTTTTTTCGGCGCGAACACTGAAGCTTTCTTT | CASSFFGANTEAFF
TRBJ2-4 | TRBD2 | TRBV20-1 | . | TGCAGTGCTGGCTCGATGGTAGCGGGAGCCCTCCTCGAAAACATTCAGTACTTC | CSAGSMVAGALLENIQYF
TRBJ2-3 | TRBD2 | TRBV20-1 | few | TGCAGTGCCGTCGGACTAGCGGGGGCCAGCACAGATACGCAGTATTTT | CSAVGLAGASTDTQYF
TRBJ2-5 | . | TRBV7-8 | few | TGTGCCAGCAGCTCCAGGACGGGACCCGTAGAGACCCAGTACTTC | CASSSRTGPVETQYF
TRBJ1-5 | . | TRBV24-1 | many | TGTGCCACCAGTGACTCCGGACAGAATCAGCCCCAGCATTTT | CATSDSGQNQPQHF
TRBJ2-1 | . | TRBV3-1 | . | TGTGCCAGCAGCCAAGAAAGACTCCGAGACAATGAGCAGTTCTTC | CASSQERLRDNEQFF
TRBJ2-5 | . | TRBV27 | many | TGTGCCAGCAGTTTATTGGGGGGGCGCGAAGTCGAGACCCAGTACTTC | CASSLLGGREVETQYF
TRBJ2-1 | . | TRBV10-3 | many | TGTGCCATCAGTGAGCCCCTCCTCTCAGCGGATGAGCAGTTCTTC | CAISEPLLSADEQFF
TRBJ2-1 | TRBD2 | TRBV9 | . | TGTGCCAGCAGCGCTATAGCGGGGGGGTCCCACAATGAGCAGTTCTTC | CASSAIAGGSHNEQFF
TRBJ2-3 | TRBD2 | TRBV14 | few | TGTGCCAGCAGCACCCGGACTAGCGGAAAAAGCACAGATACGCAGTATTTT | CASSTRTSGKSTDTQYF
TRBJ2-7 | TRBD2 | TRBV3-1 | . | TGTGCCAGCAGCCAAGATTCGGGACTAGCTGTTGAGCAGTACTTC | CASSQDSGLAVEQYF
TRBJ2-3 | . | TRBV12-3/TRBV12-4 | few | TGTGCCAGCAGGACTAGTCGGGGCACAGATACGCAGTATTTT | CASRTSRGTDTQYF
TRBJ2-5 | . | TRBV9 | few | TGTGCCAGCAGCGTCGAGATTTTCAGTTGGGAGACCCAGTACTTC | CASSVEIFSWETQYF
TRBJ2-5 | TRBD1 | TRBV4-1 | few | TGCGCCAGCAGCCCTAAGGACGGGACAGGGGTTTGGGAGACCCAGTACTTC | CASSPKDGTGVWETQYF
TRBJ1-2 | . | TRBV14 | . | TGTGCCAGCAGCCAGCAAGCAGGGCGATCTGGAGGCTACACCTTC | CASSQQAGRSGGYTF
TRBJ1-4 | . | TRBV18 | . | TGTGCCAGCTCACCACAGGGACCTAATGAAAAACTGTTTTTT | CASSPQGPNEKLFF
TRBJ2-3 | TRBD2 | TRBV6-2/TRBV6-3 | . | TGTGCCAGCGCTAGGCGGGGGGCTGGCACAGATACGCAGTATTTT | CASARRGAGTDTQYF
TRBJ1-2 | . | TRBV5-1 | few | TGCGCCAGCAGAGTTACGGACAACTATGGCTACACCTTC | CASRVTDNYGYTF
TRBJ2-1 | TRBD1 | TRBV3-1 | . | TGTGCCAGCAGCGCCGGGACAGGGGTCAATGAGCAGTTCTTC | CASSAGTGVNEQFF
TRBJ2-7 | TRBD1 | TRBV3-1 | . | TGTGCCAGCAGCCAAAGGGGGACAGGGAACGAGCAGTACTTC | CASSQRGTGNEQYF
TRBJ2-1 | . | TRBV7-9 | few | TGTGCCAGCAGCTTAAAGTCCAATGAGCAGTTCTTC | CASSLKSNEQFF
TRBJ2-2 | . | TRBV20-1 | many | TGCAGTGCTACCAGAGGGGCCAACACCGGGGAGCTGTTTTTT | CSATRGANTGELFF
TRBJ1-6 | TRBD1 | TRBV7-2 | . | TGTGCCAGCAGCTTAGCCAGGGGGCTTCATTATAATTCACCCCTCCACTTT | CASSLARGLHYNSPLHF
TRBJ1-5 | TRBD1 | TRBV2 | . | TGTGCCAGCAAGGGGGCACCCCTCAATCAGCCCCAGCATTTT | CASKGAPLNQPQHF
TRBJ2-1 | TRBD2 | TRBV6-2/TRBV6-3 | few | TGTGCCAGCACAATCGGGCTAGCGGGGTACAATGAGCAGTTCTTC | CASTIGLAGYNEQFF
TRBJ2-1 | TRBD2 | TRBV5-6 | . | TGTGCCAGCAGCCGCGGGACTAGCGACTACAATGAGCAGTTCTTC | CASSRGTSDYNEQFF
TRBJ2-2 | . | TRBV21-1 | few | TGTGCCAGCAGCAAAGGGGCCTCTAGCGGGACCGCGAACACCGGGGAGCTGTTTTTT | CASSKGASSGTANTGELFF
TRBJ2-1 | . | TRBV6-6 | . | TGTGCCAGCAGTACCGGGACGCAGCAGTTCTTC | CASSTGTQQFF
TRBJ2-7 | . | TRBV28 | once | TGTGCCAGCAGTCCCAATTTGGGGGAGCAGTACTTC | CASSPNLGEQYF
TRBJ2-3 | . | TRBV13 | once | TGTGCCAGCAGCCCTGGCCTTCTTTATTCGCAGTATTTT | CASSPGLLYSQYF
TRBJ2-2 | TRBD1 | TRBV4-3 | . | TGCGCCAGCAGCCAGTCCGGGACAGCCAACACCGGGGAGCTGTTTTTT | CASSQSGTANTGELFF
TRBJ1-3 | . | TRBV5-1 | . | TGCGCCAGCAGCTTATCCCCCTCTGCCAGGGCTGGAAACACCATATATTTT | CASSLSPSARAGNTIYF
TRBJ2-1 | TRBD1 | TRBV5-1 | . | TGCGCCAGCAGTAACAGGGGGCTACACGGCGACAATGAGCAGTTCTTC | CASSNRGLHGDNEQFF
TRBJ1-1 | . | TRBV7-9 | few | TGTGCCAGCAGCCCAGCACAGGGAAGAGCTTTCTTT | CASSPAQGRAFF
TRBJ2-1 | TRBD2 | TRBV20-1 | few | TGCAGTGCAGCCACTAGCGGGGGGGGCCACTACAATGAGCAGTTCTTC | CSAATSGGGHYNEQFF
TRBJ2-5 | . | TRBV7-9 | . | TGTGCCAGCAGCTTAGGGCAGTTAAAAGAGACCCAGTACTTC | CASSLGQLKETQYF
TRBJ2-7 | TRBD2 | TRBV15 | . | TGTGCCACCAGACGAGAGAAATTTGGACTAGAAGATAACGAGCAGTACTTC | CATRREKFGLEDNEQYF
TRBJ2-2 | . | TRBV6-5 | few | TGTGCCAGCAGTTACTCGAGATTTAGAGCTGCGAACACCGGGGAGCTGTTTTTT | CASSYSRFRAANTGELFF
TRBJ2-3 | . | TRBV29-1 | many | TGCAGCGCTGATAGGGGCGGGACCTACACAGATACGCAGTATTTT | CSADRGGTYTDTQYF
TRBJ2-7 | . | TRBV12-3/TRBV12-4 | few | TGTGCCAGCAGTTTCAGCCATATCTACGAGCAGTACTTC | CASSFSHIYEQYF
TRBJ2-5 | . | TRBV7-9 | few | TGTGCCAGCAGCCTTAGCGACCCCCAAGAGACCCAGTACTTC | CASSLSDPQETQYF
TRBJ2-3 | . | TRBV10-2 | . | TGCGCCAGCACCGTGGGGGCAGGCACAGATACGCAGTATTTT | CASTVGAGTDTQYF
TRBJ1-3 | . | TRBV20-1 | few | TGCAGTGCTAGATCCCATCAGGGGCGAAATGGAAACACCATATATTTT | CSARSHQGRNGNTIYF
TRBJ2-7 | TRBD2 | TRBV12-3/TRBV12-4 | many | TGTGCCAGCAGTTTGGGGACTAGCGGGACCGAGCAGTACTTC | CASSLGTSGTEQYF
TRBJ1-6 | TRBD1 | TRBV12-3/TRBV12-4 | . | TGTGCCAGCAGACGCTCAGGGGGGGGTAATTCACCCCTCCACTTT | CASRRSGGGNSPLHF
TRBJ1-2 | . | TRBV12-3/TRBV12-4 | many | TGTGCCAGCAGCCCTGACGGTGGCGTAAGGGGTGGCTACACCTTC | CASSPDGGVRGGYTF
TRBJ2-3 | TRBD2 | TRBV20-1 | . | TGCAGTGCTAGATTTGGACTAGCGGGAGGAGATACGCAGTATTTT | CSARFGLAGGDTQYF
TRBJ2-2 | TRBD1 | TRBV12-3/TRBV12-4 | many | TGTGCCAGCAGGAGGGACAGGGTAAACACCGGGGAGCTGTTTTTT | CASRRDRVNTGELFF
TRBJ2-1 | TRBD1 | TRBV6-2/TRBV6-3 | many | TGTGCCAGCAGAACAGGGGGTATTCACAATGAGCAGTTCTTC | CASRTGGIHNEQFF
TRBJ2-2 | . | TRBV12-3/TRBV12-4 | few | TGTGCCAGCATCCCAGGGGACACCGGGGAGCTGTTTTTT | CASIPGDTGELFF
TRBJ2-4 | TRBD2 | TRBV4-3 | few | TGCGCCAGCAGCCAAGACGCGAGACTAGCGGGGGAAAACATTCAGTACTTC | CASSQDARLAGENIQYF
TRBJ2-6 | TRBD2 | TRBV29-1 | few | TGCAGCGTTGAAGAGTTTGTGGGAGGGAGAGGGGCCAACGTCCTGACTTTC | CSVEEFVGGRGANVLTF